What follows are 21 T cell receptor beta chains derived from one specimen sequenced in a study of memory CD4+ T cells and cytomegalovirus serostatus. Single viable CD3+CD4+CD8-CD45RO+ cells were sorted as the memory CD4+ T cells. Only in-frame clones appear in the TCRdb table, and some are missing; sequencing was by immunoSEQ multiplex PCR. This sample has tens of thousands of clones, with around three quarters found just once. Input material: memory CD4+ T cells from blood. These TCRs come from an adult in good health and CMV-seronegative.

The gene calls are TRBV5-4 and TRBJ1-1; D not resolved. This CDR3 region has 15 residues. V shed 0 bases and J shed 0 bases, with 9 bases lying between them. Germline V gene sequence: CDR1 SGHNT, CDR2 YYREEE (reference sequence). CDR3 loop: CASSLANRVNTEAFF. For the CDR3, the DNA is TGTGCCAGCAGCTTGGCTAATAGGGTGAACACTGAAGCTTTCTTT.

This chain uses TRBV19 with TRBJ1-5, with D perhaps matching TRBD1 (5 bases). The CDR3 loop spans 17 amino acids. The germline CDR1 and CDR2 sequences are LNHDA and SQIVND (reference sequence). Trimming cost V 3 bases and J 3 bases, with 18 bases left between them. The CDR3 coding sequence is TGTGCCAGTAGTATGTGGGTGGGGCAGGAAAACAATCAGCCCCAGCATTTT. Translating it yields CASSMWVGQENNQPQHF.

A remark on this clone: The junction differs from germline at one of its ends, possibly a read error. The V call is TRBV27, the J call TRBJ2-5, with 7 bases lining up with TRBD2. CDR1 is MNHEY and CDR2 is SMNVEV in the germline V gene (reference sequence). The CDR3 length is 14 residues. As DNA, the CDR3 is TGTGCCAGCATTTTAGCGGGCGGCGGGGAGACCCAGTACTTC. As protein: CASILAGGGETQYF.

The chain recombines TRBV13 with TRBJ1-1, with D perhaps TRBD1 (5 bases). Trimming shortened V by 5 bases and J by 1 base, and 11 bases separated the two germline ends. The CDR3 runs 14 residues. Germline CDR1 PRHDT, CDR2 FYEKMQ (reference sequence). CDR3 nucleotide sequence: TGTGCCAGCAGCCGAGGGGACGGGAACACTGAAGCTTTCTTT. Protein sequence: CASSRGDGNTEAFF. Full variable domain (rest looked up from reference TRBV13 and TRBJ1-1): AAGVIQSPRHLIKEKRETATLKCYPIPRHDTVYWYQQGPGQDPQFLISFYEKMQSDKGSIPDRFSAQQFSDYHSELNMSSLELGDSALYFCASSRGDGNTEAFFGQGTRLTVV.

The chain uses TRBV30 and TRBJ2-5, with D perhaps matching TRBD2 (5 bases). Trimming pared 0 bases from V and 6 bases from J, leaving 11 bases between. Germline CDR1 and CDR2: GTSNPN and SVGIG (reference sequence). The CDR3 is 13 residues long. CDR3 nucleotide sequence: TGTGCCTGGAGTGTTGAGGGATCCCAGACCCAGTACTTC. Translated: CAWSVEGSQTQYF.

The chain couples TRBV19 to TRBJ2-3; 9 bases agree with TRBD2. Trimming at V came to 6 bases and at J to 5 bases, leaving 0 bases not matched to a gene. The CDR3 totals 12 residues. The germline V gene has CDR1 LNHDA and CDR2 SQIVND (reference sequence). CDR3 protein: CASRLAGDTQYF. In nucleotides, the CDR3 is TGTGCCAGTAGACTAGCGGGAGATACGCAGTATTTT.

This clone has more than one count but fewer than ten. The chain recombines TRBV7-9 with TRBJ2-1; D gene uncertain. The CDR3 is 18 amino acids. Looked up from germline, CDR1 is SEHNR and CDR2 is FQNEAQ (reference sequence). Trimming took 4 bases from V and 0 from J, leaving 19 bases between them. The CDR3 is CASSYTLNSRSSYNEQFF. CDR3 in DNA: TGTGCCAGCAGCTACACCTTGAACAGCAGGAGCTCCTACAATGAGCAGTTCTTC.

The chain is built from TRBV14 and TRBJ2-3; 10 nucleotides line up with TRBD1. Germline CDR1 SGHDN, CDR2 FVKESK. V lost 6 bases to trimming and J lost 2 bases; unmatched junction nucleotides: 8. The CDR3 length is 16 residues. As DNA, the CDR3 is TGTGCCAGCAGAAAAACCGGGACAGGGGCCACAGATACGCAGTATTTT. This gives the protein CASRKTGTGATDTQYF. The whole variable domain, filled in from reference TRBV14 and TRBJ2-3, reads EAGVTQFPSHSVIEKGQTVTLRCDPISGHDNLYWYRRVMGKEIKFLLHFVKESKQDESGMPNNRFLAERTGGTYSTLKVQPAELEDSGVYFCASRKTGTGATDTQYFGPGTRLTVL.

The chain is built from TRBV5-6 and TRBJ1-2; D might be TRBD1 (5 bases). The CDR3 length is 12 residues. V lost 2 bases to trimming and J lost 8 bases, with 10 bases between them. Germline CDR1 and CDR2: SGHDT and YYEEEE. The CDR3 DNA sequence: TGTGCCAGCAGCTTTGCAGGGAACGGCTACACCTTC. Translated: CASSFAGNGYTF.

The CDR3 is CASSLRVRVDEQFF. The CDR3 nucleotides read TGTGCCAGCAGTTTACGAGTTAGGGTCGATGAGCAGTTCTTC. The chain uses TRBV27 and TRBJ2-1; no firm D call. Germline CDR1 and CDR2: MNHEY and SMNVEV (reference sequence). The CDR3 runs 14 residues. V lost 2 bases to trimming and J lost 8 bases, with 13 bases between them.

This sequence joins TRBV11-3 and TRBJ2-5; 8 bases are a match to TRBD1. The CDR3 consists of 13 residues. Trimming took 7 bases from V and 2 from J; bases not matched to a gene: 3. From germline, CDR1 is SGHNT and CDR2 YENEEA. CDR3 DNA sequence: TGTGCCAGCACTGACAGGGGACAAGAGACCCAGTACTTC. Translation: CASTDRGQETQYF.

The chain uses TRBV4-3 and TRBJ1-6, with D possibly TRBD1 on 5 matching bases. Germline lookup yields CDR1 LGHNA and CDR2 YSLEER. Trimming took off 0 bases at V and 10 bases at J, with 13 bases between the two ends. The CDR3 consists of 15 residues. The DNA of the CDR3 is TGCGCCAGCAGCCAAGATTCCGGGTGGGACTCACCCCTCCACTTT. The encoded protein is CASSQDSGWDSPLHF.

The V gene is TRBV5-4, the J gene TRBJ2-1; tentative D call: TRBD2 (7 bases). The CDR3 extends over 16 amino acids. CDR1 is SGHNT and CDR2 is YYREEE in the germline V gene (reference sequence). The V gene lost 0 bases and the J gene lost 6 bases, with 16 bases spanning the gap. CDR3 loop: CASSLDRGRGGNEQFF. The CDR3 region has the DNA TGTGCCAGCAGCTTGGATCGGGGGAGGGGGGGCAATGAGCAGTTCTTC.

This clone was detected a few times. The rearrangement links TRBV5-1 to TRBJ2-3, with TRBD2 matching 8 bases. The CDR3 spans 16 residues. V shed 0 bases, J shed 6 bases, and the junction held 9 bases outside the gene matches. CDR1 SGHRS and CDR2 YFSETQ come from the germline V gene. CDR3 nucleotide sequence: TGCGCCAGCAGCTTGGAAGGAGCGGGGGCCATCGATACGCAGTATTTT. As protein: CASSLEGAGAIDTQYF.

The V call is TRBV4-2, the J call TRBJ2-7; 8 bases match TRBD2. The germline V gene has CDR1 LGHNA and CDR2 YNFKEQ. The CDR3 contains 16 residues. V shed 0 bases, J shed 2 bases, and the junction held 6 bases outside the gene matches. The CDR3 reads CASSQESAGEAYEQYF. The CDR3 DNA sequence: TGTGCCAGCAGCCAAGAGTCAGCGGGAGAGGCCTACGAGCAGTACTTC.

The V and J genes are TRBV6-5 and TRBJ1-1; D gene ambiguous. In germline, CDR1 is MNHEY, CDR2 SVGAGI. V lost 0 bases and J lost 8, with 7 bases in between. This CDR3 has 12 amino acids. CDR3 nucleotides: TGTGCCAGCAGTTACTCGATGAGGGAAGCTTTCTTT. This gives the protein CASSYSMREAFF.

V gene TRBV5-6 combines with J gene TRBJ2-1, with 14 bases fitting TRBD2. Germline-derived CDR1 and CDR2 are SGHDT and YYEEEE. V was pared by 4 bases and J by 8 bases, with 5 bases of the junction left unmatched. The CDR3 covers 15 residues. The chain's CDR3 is CASSGTSGSVDEQFF. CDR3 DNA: TGTGCCAGCAGCGGGACTAGCGGGAGTGTTGATGAGCAGTTCTTC.

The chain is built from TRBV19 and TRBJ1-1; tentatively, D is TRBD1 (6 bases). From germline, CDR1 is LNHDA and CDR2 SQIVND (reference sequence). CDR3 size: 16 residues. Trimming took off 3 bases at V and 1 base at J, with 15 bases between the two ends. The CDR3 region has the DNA TGTGCCAGTAGTATGGGACACCCAGGTGGGAACACTGAAGCTTTCTTT. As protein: CASSMGHPGGNTEAFF.

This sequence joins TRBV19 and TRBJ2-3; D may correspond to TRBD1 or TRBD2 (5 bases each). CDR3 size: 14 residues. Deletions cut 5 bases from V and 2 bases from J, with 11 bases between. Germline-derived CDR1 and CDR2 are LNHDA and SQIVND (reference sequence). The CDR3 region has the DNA TGTGCCAGTAGTGCCGGGGCCCTCACAGATACGCAGTATTTT. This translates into CASSAGALTDTQYF. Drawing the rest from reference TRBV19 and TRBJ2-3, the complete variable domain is DGGITQSPKYLFRKEGQNVTLSCEQNLNHDAMYWYRQDPGQGLRLIYYSQIVNDFQKGDIAEGYSVSREKKESFPLTVTSAQKNPTAFYLCASSAGALTDTQYFGPGTRLTVL.

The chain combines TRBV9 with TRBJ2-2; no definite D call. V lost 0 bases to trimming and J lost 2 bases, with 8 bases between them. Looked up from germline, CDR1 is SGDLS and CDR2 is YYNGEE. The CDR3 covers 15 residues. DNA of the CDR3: TGTGCCAGCAGCGTAGGTGCGTTTAACACCGGGGAGCTGTTTTTT. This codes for CASSVGAFNTGELFF.

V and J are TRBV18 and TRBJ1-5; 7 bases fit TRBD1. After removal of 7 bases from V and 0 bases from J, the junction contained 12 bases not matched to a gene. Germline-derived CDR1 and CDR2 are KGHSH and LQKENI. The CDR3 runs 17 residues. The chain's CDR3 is CASYTPRDSYSNQPQHF. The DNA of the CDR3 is TGTGCCAGCTATACCCCCCGGGACAGCTATAGCAATCAGCCCCAGCATTTT.